This T cell receptor (beta chain) was captured by sequencing in a study of cytomegalovirus exposure and HLA in healthy donors. This clone has more than one count but fewer than ten. Its antigen is unknown. Primers for the PCR totalled 60 Vbeta and 13 Jbeta. The protocol was immunoSEQ multiplex PCR, while the TCRdb copy is restricted to in-frame clones and leaves out a portion. The data show roughly 160,000 clones, 80% to 85% seen once. The CDR3 totals 15 residues. The germline gives CDR1 SGHAT, CDR2 FQNNGV. Losses at the gene ends were 5 bases for V and 8 bases for J; bases not matched to a gene: 3. Study-wide findings and caveats: Per a prior analysis, the majority of TCR beta V segments were productive roughly 90% or roughly 30% of the time. Some segments of the V type, notably TRBV6-2 and TRBV6-3, were excluded as indistinguishable. Roughly uniform depth of sequencing across donors was assumed in presence/absence analyses.

This clonotype was sampled from a male donor in good health and CMV-seronegative. The J gene is TRBJ2-1, the V gene TRBV11-2; TRBD2 matches at 16 bases. Input material: PBMCs. The CDR3 spells CASSQGLAGGYEQFF. The DNA for the CDR3 is TGTGCCAGCAGCCAGGGACTAGCGGGGGGGTATGAGCAGTTCTTC.